These T cell receptor beta chains were read from a single sample in a study of blood T cell repertoires in COVID-19. Sequenced by immunoSEQ multiplex PCR; TCRdb stores in-frame clones only, minus some. The sample holds just over 150,000 clones, 85% to 90% seen once. Sequenced sample: peripheral blood. The receptors here all came from a woman between 35 and 50 years old with acute or convalescent COVID-19. The conserved cysteine and the conserved F or W are not part of the CDR3 here.

CDR3,V
ASSRRTAALNGYT,TRBV3-1/TRBV3-2
ASSFDKHTIY,TRBV12-3/TRBV12-4
ASSEQGSRNTIY,TRBV6-1
ASSVVSSRNTEAF,TRBV9
ASANTADTQY,TRBV5-1
ASRKQGSSNQPQH,TRBV19
ASSVETSGGVNEQF,TRBV6-4
ASSLRQGTTQPQH,TRBV28
ASSLGWGGNYGYT,TRBV7-6
ASSPTRASSYEQY,TRBV11-2
ASSLGRGPYEQY,TRBV27
SVQNRHNYGYT,TRBV29-1
ASSLTRSQDSPLH,TRBV28
ASSWDRGPGEKLF,TRBV6-5
ATSPQGAVADTQY,TRBV24-1
ASSSTTVSYNEQF,TRBV7-3
SARRDEAF,TRBV20-1
ASSSTSGRTRSYEQY,TRBV7-8
ATSTWATDYEQY,TRBV15
ASTHRGRQTKDTGELF,TRBV11-2
ASSLGGPEQF,TRBV12-3/TRBV12-4
ASSLGSDTGELF,TRBV7-3
ASSVEAGYEQY,TRBV9
ASSWATNGYT,TRBV12-3/TRBV12-4
ASSSPGTGDYEQY,TRBV28
ASSPGTGSYEQY,TRBV5-6
ASRLTGLFNQPQH,TRBV28
AWSERLAGGYEQY,TRBV30
ASSLGTGDQPQH,TRBV5-1
ASKKQGINTDTQY,TRBV27
ASVYDRGPRWEQY,TRBV2
ASSAGGINTEAF,TRBV7-3
ASSSTGSRSPLH,TRBV7-3
ASSVGSGIEQY,TRBV9
SVESYHT,TRBV29-1
ASSDSSGSGRGNEQF,TRBV6-4
ASSEGDRGFSPLH,TRBV6-1
ASSISSANTGELF,TRBV19
ASSFRPPGDRRGGETQY,TRBV27
ASSLLAGVDEQY,TRBV4-2
ASSFHTGITYEQY,TRBV10-1
ASSESWGDRGYT,TRBV10-2
ASSERGTSSYNSPLH,TRBV21-1
ASSYSQASNEKLF,TRBV6-5
ASSLDINQPQH,TRBV5-1
ASRVTSGRAGELF,TRBV2
ASSPPRRLEETGELF,TRBV18
ASSRRAPQGINIQY,TRBV7-8
ATSDSGLAAAGELF,TRBV24-1
ASSTGRTGNQPQH,TRBV27
ASTLQGAYGYT,TRBV6-6